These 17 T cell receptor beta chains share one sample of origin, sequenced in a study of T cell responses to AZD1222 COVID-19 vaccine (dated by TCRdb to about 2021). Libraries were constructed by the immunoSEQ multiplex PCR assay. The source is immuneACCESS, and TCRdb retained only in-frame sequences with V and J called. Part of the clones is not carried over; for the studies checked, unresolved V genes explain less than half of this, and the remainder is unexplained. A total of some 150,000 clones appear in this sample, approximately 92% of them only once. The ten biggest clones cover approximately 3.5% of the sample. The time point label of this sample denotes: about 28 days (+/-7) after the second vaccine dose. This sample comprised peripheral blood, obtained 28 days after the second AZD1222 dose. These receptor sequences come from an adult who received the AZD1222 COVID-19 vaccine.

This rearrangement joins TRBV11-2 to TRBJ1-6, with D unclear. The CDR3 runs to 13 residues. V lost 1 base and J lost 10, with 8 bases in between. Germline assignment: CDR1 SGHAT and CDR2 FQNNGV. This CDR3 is CASSLGGWSPLHF. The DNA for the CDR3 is TGTGCCAGCAGCTTAGGGGGATGGTCACCCCTCCACTTT.

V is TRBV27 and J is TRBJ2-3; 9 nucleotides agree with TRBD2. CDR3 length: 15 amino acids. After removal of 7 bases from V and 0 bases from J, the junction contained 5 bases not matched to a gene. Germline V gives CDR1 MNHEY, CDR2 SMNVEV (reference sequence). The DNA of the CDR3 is TGTGCCAGCACCTTAGCGGGAGAGAGCACAGATACGCAGTATTTT. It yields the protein CASTLAGESTDTQYF.

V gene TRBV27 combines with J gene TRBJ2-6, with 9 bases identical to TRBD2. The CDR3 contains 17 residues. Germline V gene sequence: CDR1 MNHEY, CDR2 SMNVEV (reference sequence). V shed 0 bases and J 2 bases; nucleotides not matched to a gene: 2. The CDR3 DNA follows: TGTGCCAGCAGTTTATCCGCGGGAGGGGCTGGGGCCAACGTCCTGACTTTC. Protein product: CASSLSAGGAGANVLTF.

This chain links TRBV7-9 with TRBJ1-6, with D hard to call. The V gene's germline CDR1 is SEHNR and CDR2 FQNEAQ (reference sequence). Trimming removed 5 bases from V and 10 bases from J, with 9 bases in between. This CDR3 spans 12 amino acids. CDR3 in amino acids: CASSPSSSPLHF. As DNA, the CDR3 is TGTGCCAGCAGCCCCTCTTCCTCACCCCTCCACTTT.

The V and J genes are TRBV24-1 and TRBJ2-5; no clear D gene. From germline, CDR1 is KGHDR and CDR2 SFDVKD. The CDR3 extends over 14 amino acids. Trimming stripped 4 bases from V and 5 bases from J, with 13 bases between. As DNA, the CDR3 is TGTGCCACCAGTGAATCCCAGCCTGGGGAGACCCAGTACTTC. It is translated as CATSESQPGETQYF.

CDR3 region: CASSQNGQFSTDTQYF. CDR3 nucleotide sequence: TGCGCCAGCAGCCAAAACGGACAGTTTAGCACAGATACGCAGTATTTT. This chain connects TRBV23-1 to TRBJ2-3; tentative D call: TRBD1 (6 bases). TRBV23-1 is sorted into the ORF group, with uncertain function. CDR3 length: 16 amino acids. Trimming shortened V by 6 bases and J by 0 bases, and 16 bases separated the two germline ends.

CDR3 region: CASSGDPVEAFF. The CDR3 DNA is TGCGCCAGCAGCGGGGACCCGGTTGAAGCTTTCTTT. V usage is TRBV5-1 and J usage is TRBJ1-1; weak D call: TRBD1 (5 bases). Deletions cut 4 bases from V and 7 bases from J, with 11 bases between. This CDR3 spans 12 amino acids. Per the germline V gene, CDR1 is SGHRS and CDR2 is YFSETQ.

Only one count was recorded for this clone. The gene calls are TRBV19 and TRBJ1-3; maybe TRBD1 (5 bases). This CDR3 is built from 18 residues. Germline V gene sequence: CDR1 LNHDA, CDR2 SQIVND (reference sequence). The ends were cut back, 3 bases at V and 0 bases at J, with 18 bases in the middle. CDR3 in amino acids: CASSMWQGSSSSGNTIYF. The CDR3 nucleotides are TGTGCCAGTAGTATGTGGCAGGGTAGTTCGAGCTCTGGAAACACCATATATTTT.

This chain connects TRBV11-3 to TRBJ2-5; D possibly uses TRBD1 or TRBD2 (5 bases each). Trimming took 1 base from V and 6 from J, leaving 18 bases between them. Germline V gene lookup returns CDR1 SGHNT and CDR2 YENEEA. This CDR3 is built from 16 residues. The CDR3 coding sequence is TGTGCCAGCAGCTTAGCTGGGACCGAGCCGGGTCAGACCCAGTACTTC. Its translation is CASSLAGTEPGQTQYF.

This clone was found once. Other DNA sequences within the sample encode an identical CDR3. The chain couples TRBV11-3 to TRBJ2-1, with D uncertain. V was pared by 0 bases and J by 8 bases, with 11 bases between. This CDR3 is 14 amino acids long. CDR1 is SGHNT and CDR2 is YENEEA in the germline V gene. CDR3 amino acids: CASSLDPDLDEQFF. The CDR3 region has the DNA TGTGCCAGCAGCTTAGATCCGGATTTGGATGAGCAGTTCTTC.

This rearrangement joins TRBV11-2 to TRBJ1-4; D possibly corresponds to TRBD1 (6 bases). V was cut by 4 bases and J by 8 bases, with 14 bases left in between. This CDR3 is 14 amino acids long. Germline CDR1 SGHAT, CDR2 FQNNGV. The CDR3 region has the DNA TGTGCCAGCAGCTCCGGTCGGACAGTGGAAAAACTGTTTTTT. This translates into CASSSGRTVEKLFF.

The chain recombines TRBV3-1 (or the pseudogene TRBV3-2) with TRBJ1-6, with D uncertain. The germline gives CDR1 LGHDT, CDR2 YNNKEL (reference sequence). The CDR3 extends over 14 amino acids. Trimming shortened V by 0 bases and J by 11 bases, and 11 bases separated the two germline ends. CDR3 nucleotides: TGTGCCAGCAGCCAAGAATGGAAGGCTGCACCCCTCCACTTT. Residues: CASSQEWKAAPLHF.

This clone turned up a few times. The CDR3 spells CASSLIRSYEQYF. The CDR3 nucleotides read TGTGCCAGCAGCTTAATTCGGTCCTACGAGCAGTACTTC. V is TRBV11-2 and J is TRBJ2-7, with unresolved D. V was clipped by 2 bases and J by 1 base, with 6 bases between them. Germline V gives CDR1 SGHAT, CDR2 FQNNGV. The CDR3 loop spans 13 amino acids. The full variable domain, rest sourced from reference TRBV11-2 and TRBJ2-7, is EAGVAQSPRYKIIEKRQSVAFWCNPISGHATLYWYQQILGQGPKLLIQFQNNGVVDDSQLPKDRFSAERLKGVDSTLKIQPAKLEDSAVYLCASSLIRSYEQYFGPGTRLTVT.

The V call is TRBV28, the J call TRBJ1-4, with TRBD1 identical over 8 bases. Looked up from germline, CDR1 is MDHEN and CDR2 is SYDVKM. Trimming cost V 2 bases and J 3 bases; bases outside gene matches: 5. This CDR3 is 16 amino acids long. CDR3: CASSLHGQGPNEKLFF. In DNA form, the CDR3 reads TGTGCCAGCAGTTTACATGGACAGGGACCTAATGAAAAACTGTTTTTT.

The CDR3 region is CASSTYRDRTYNEQFF. The CDR3 bases are TGTGCCAGCAGCACTTACCGGGACAGGACGTACAATGAGCAGTTCTTC. The V and J genes are TRBV7-6 and TRBJ2-1; 8 positions match TRBD1. This CDR3 region has 16 residues. Trimming at V came to 5 bases and at J to 4 bases, leaving 10 bases not matched to a gene. Germline loops: CDR1 SGHVS, CDR2 FNYEAQ.

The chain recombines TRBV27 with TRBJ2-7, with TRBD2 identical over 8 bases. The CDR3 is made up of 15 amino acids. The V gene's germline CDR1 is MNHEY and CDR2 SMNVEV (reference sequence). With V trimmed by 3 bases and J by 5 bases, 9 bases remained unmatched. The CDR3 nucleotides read TGTGCCAGCAGTTTTGGTAAAGCGGGAGCGGACGAGCAGTACTTC. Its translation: CASSFGKAGADEQYF.

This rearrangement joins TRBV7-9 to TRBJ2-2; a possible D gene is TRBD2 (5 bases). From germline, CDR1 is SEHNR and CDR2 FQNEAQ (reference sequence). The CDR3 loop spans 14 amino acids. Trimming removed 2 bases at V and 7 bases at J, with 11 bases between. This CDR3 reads CASSLSRDDGELFF. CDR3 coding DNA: TGTGCCAGCAGCTTATCACGGGATGACGGGGAGCTGTTTTTT.